This entry describes one T cell receptor (beta chain). Seattle's enrolled individuals joined amid active infection and were then monitored longitudinally. These data originate in a study of blood T cell repertoires in COVID-19. Study as a whole: There were acute and convalescent COVID-19 samples, and they came from the United States, Italy and Spain. T cells, B-cell-depleted T cells, or PBMCs supplied cDNA or gDNA.

Germline lookup yields CDR1 SQVTM and CDR2 ANQGSEA. The CDR3 runs 12 residues. The V end was cut by 1 base, the J end by 7 bases, with 10 bases between. In the original workflow: Reference gene primers were amplified, and this amplification served to estimate nucleated cell counts. Clones were read by immunoSEQ multiplex PCR, and TCRdb kept only the in-frame ones, dropping some. Clonal size and the V and J genes are those of that table, whereas D and trimming came from the DNA. The table records 150,000 to 200,000 clones, 80% to 85% of them present only once. The sequencing sample was made of peripheral blood. V usage is TRBV29-1 and J usage is TRBJ1-2; no reliable D call. The receptor's source is a woman aged 65 to 85 with COVID-19, enrolled during active disease. The CDR3 DNA sequence: TGCAGCGTTGAAGTCCAGGAGGGTGGCTACACCTTC. Protein: CSVEVQEGGYTF.